The 16 T cell receptor beta chains listed next were all sequenced from one sample in a study of blood T cell repertoires in COVID-19. The table came from immunoSEQ multiplex PCR; TCRdb's copy has only in-frame clones and leaves some out. The sample lists under 200,000 clones; about nine tenths were seen once. The sequenced sample consisted of peripheral blood. These TCRs come from a man aged 60-69 years with acute or convalescent COVID-19.

A word on this clone: This specimen includes other DNA sequences encoding the same CDR3. J is TRBJ1-3 and V is TRBV5-1, with D possibly matching TRBD1 (6 bases). The germline V gene encodes CDR1 SGHRS and CDR2 YFSETQ. The CDR3 is 14 residues long. V gave up 0 bases and J gave up 4 bases, with 8 bases separating them. The CDR3 loop reads CASSLGGQGNTIYF. The CDR3 region has the DNA TGCGCCAGCAGCTTGGGGGGACAAGGAAACACCATATATTTT.

V usage is TRBV2 and J usage is TRBJ1-2, with D possibly matching TRBD1 (6 bases). This CDR3 has 14 amino acids. CDR1 is SNHLY, CDR2 FYNNEI, per germline. Trimming left V 9 bases short and J 6 bases short, with 20 bases between. The CDR3 DNA follows: TGTGCCAGTAGGGGGAGCCGGGGGGTTCATGGCTACACCTTC. It yields the protein CASRGSRGVHGYTF.

The chain couples TRBV11-3 to TRBJ2-3; D perhaps matches TRBD1 (7 bases). This CDR3 is built from 16 residues. The ends were cut back, 1 base at V and 3 bases at J, with 14 bases in the middle. Germline loops: CDR1 SGHNT, CDR2 YENEEA. CDR3: CASSLVAGGRTDTQYF. CDR3 DNA sequence: TGTGCCAGCAGCTTAGTTGCAGGGGGGAGGACAGATACGCAGTATTTT.

The V and J genes are TRBV5-1 and TRBJ1-3, with D possibly being TRBD1 (6 bases). V gave up 3 bases and J gave up 0 bases, with 10 bases separating them. This CDR3 region has 15 residues. Germline CDR1 is SGHRS and CDR2 is YFSETQ. In DNA, the CDR3 is TGCGCCAGCAGCTCGGACAGTCACTCTGGAAACACCATATATTTT. Its translation: CASSSDSHSGNTIYF.

The J gene is TRBJ2-5, the V gene TRBV7-3; 10 bases match TRBD2. This CDR3 has 15 residues. Germline V gene data show CDR1 as SGHTA and CDR2 as FQGTGA. V dropped 5 bases and J dropped 2; count of bases not matched to a gene: 5. This CDR3 reads CASSRAGGPQETQYF. CDR3 DNA: TGTGCCAGCAGCAGAGCGGGAGGGCCGCAAGAGACCCAGTACTTC.

This chain links TRBV6-6 with TRBJ1-1; D is undetermined. The CDR3 has 15 amino acids. Germline loops: CDR1 MNHNY, CDR2 SVGAGI (reference sequence). Trimming removed 0 bases at V and 1 base at J, with 9 bases between. The CDR3 sequence: CASSYSAGSNTEAFF. CDR3 coding DNA: TGTGCCAGCAGTTACTCAGCAGGTTCGAACACTGAAGCTTTCTTT.

The chain uses TRBV4-1 and TRBJ1-2, with 8 bases aligning to TRBD1. Germline loops: CDR1 MGHRA, CDR2 YSYEKL. V gave up 3 bases and J gave up 8 bases; unmatched junction bases: 8. The CDR3 has 14 amino acids. Here the CDR3 DNA reads TGCGCCAGCAGCCACCTTTCTGGACAGGGCGGCTACACCTTC. This sequence encodes CASSHLSGQGGYTF.

This sequence joins TRBV7-6 and TRBJ2-5; D unclear. Germline values: CDR1 SGHVS, CDR2 FNYEAQ. V lost 2 bases and J lost 5, with 12 bases in between. The CDR3 sequence is 14 residues long. The CDR3 DNA reads as TGTGCCAGCAGCTTAACAGATTTCGGTGAGACCCAGTACTTC. Residues: CASSLTDFGETQYF.

With respect to this clone: This sample includes further DNA sequences coding for the same CDR3. The chain recombines TRBV10-3 with TRBJ1-2; D possibly corresponds to TRBD1 (6 bases). V lost 3 bases and J 4 bases, leaving 21 bases between the germline ends. Germline V gene sequence: CDR1 ENHRY, CDR2 SYGVKD. The CDR3 runs 17 residues. CDR3 DNA sequence: TGTGCCATCAGTGAACCACGGGCTGGGGAGGGGGGCTATGGCTACACCTTC. Translated, it gives CAISEPRAGEGGYGYTF.

The chain recombines TRBV5-1 with TRBJ1-6; 8 nucleotides line up with TRBD1. CDR1 and CDR2 (germline): SGHRS, YFSETQ. V was clipped by 0 bases and J by 7 bases; unmatched bases: 6. The CDR3 sequence is 16 residues long. The CDR3 DNA reads TGCGCCAGCAGCTTGGCACAGGGGGACAGAAATTCACCCCTCCACTTT. Its translation: CASSLAQGDRNSPLHF.

The chain carries TRBV10-3 and TRBJ2-1, with 10 bases aligning to TRBD2. Germline trimming cut 4 bases from V and 12 bases from J; bases unmatched to any gene: 12. The CDR3 has 15 amino acids. Germline CDR1 ENHRY, CDR2 SYGVKD. The CDR3 protein is CAISGLAGVGGWQFF. CDR3 coding DNA: TGTGCCATCAGTGGGCTAGCGGGAGTCGGGGGGTGGCAGTTCTTC.

The chain recombines TRBV18 with TRBJ1-1, with TRBD1 as a possible D gene (5 bases). The CDR3 sequence is 13 residues long. Germline-derived CDR1 and CDR2 are KGHSH and LQKENI. The V end lost 6 bases, the J end lost 5 bases, and 13 bases lay between the germline ends. Here the CDR3 reads CASSPVGGTEAFF. The CDR3 DNA is TGTGCCAGCTCTCCGGTGGGGGGGACTGAAGCTTTCTTT.

The chain carries TRBV6-6 and TRBJ1-2, with D possibly TRBD1 on 5 matching bases. The CDR3 consists of 16 residues. Germline V lookup: CDR1 MNHNY, CDR2 SVGAGI (reference sequence). V lost 4 bases to trimming and J lost 3 bases, with 18 bases between them. The CDR3: CASSSKGADIYYGYTF. CDR3 DNA: TGTGCCAGCAGTTCTAAAGGGGCCGATATCTACTATGGCTACACCTTC.

The chain employs TRBV29-1 and TRBJ1-1; D ambiguous. V shed 5 bases and J shed 7 bases, with 11 bases lying between them. This CDR3 spans 11 amino acids. Germline V CDR1 and CDR2: SQVTM, ANQGSEA. Written as DNA, the CDR3 is TGCAGCGTTTCGGATCCAGGTGAAGCTTTCTTT. Protein sequence: CSVSDPGEAFF.

This chain connects TRBV9 to TRBJ2-7; D not certain. The CDR3 contains 14 residues. Trimming stripped 2 bases from V and 5 bases from J, with 14 bases between. Germline CDR1 SGDLS, CDR2 YYNGEE. CDR3 sequence: CASSVFTERNEQYF. The CDR3 DNA follows: TGTGCCAGCAGCGTTTTCACGGAGAGAAACGAGCAGTACTTC.

This sequence joins TRBV6-5 and TRBJ1-1; tentatively, D is TRBD1 (5 bases). Between the trimmed V and J ends, which lost 4 bases and 3 bases, there was a span of 9 bases. The germline CDR1 and CDR2 sequences are MNHEY and SVGAGI. The CDR3 length is 13 residues. CDR3 in amino acids: CASSSGGYTEAFF. The CDR3 bases are TGTGCCAGCAGTTCCGGGGGATACACTGAAGCTTTCTTT.